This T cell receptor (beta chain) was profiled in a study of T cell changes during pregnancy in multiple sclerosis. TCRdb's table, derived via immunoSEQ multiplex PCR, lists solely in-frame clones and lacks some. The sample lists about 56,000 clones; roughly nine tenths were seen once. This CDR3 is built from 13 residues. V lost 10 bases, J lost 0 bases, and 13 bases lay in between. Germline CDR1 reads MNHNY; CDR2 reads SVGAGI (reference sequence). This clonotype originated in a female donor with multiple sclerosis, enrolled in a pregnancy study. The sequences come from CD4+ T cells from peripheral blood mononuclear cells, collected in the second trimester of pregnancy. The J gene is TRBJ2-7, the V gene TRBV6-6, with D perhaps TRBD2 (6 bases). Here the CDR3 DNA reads TGTGCCACTTCGGGACTGAGCTCCTACGAGCAGTACTTC. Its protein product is CATSGLSSYEQYF.